These 9 T cell receptor beta chains were sequenced from one sample in a study of shared clonotypes between healthy human individuals. TCRdb keeps only in-frame clones here, not all; method: immunoSEQ multiplex PCR. The data contain about 980,000 clones, 76% of them seen just once; the ten biggest clones take up approximately 1.5%. Specimen: memory CD4+ T cells sorted from blood. Subset: CD45RA-negative fraction. Receptors originate from a man aged 18 to 29 in good health.

V and J are TRBV7-6 and TRBJ1-6, with D perhaps TRBD1 (5 bases). Germline CDR1 reads SGHVS; CDR2 reads FNYEAQ. The CDR3 covers 16 residues. Trimming shortened V by 5 bases and J by 5 bases, and 16 bases separated the two germline ends. Written as DNA, the CDR3 is TGTGCCAGCAGCCCCATTGGCCGGGGGAATAATTCACCCCTCCACTTT. Residues: CASSPIGRGNNSPLHF.

This clone was picked up one time. The rearrangement uses TRBV27 and TRBJ2-2; D tentatively fits TRBD1 or TRBD2 (5 bases each). The CDR3 is 15 amino acids. V gave up 0 bases and J gave up 4 bases, with 9 bases separating them. Germline-derived CDR1 and CDR2 are MNHEY and SMNVEV (reference sequence). CDR3 DNA: TGTGCCAGCAGTTTATCGGGGGTTATCACCGGGGAGCTGTTTTTT. Protein product: CASSLSGVITGELFF.

The chain joins TRBV10-1 to TRBJ2-3; 10 bases are shared with TRBD2. J lost 5 bases, V lost 4 bases, and 9 bases had no gene match. The length of the CDR3 is 16 residues. Per germline, CDR1 WNHNN and CDR2 SYGVQD (reference sequence). Here the CDR3 DNA reads TGCGCCAGCAGTGGTCAGTCTAGCGGGAGTTTAGATACGCAGTATTTT. Protein product: CASSGQSSGSLDTQYF.

Only a few counts were recorded for this clone. This sequence joins TRBV11-3 and TRBJ2-5; tentatively, D is TRBD2 (5 bases). The germline V gene has CDR1 SGHNT and CDR2 YENEEA. This CDR3 comprises 13 residues. V lost 3 bases and J lost 4, with 9 bases in between. The CDR3 bases are TGTGCCAGCAGCTTGAGGGTAGGAGAGACCCAGTACTTC. It codes for CASSLRVGETQYF.

V gene TRBV15 combines with J gene TRBJ2-5, with D tentatively TRBD2 (5 bases). Germline V gives CDR1 LNHNV, CDR2 YYDKDF (reference sequence). V shed 3 bases and J shed 5 bases, with 10 bases lying between them. CDR3 length: 13 amino acids. Written as DNA, the CDR3 is TGTGCCACCAGCAGTTACTGGGAGGAGACCCAGTACTTC. The encoded protein is CATSSYWEETQYF.

With regard to this clone: The limits of the CDR3 on the DNA are not certain, so only TCRdb's listed CDR3 is given. This sequence joins TRBV28 and TRBJ2-7; the D call TRBD1 from the table was never checked on the DNA. The V gene's germline CDR1 is MDHEN and CDR2 SYDVKM. A total of 15 residues make up the CDR3, ends included. The CDR3 spells CASSSSGQAFYEQYF.

This clone was counted once. The chain couples TRBV18 to TRBJ1-2, with D unclear. The V end was cut by 3 bases, the J end by 6 bases, with 11 bases between. The germline V gene has CDR1 KGHSH and CDR2 LQKENI. This CDR3 has 13 residues. The CDR3 sequence: CASSPREAHGYTF. In DNA, the CDR3 is TGTGCCAGCTCACCGCGGGAGGCCCATGGCTACACCTTC.

This clone was found a few times. This chain joins TRBV9 and TRBJ1-6; 7 bases line up with TRBD1. Germline CDR1 reads SGDLS; CDR2 reads YYNGEE. Unmatched junction bases numbered 11, after V lost 4 bases and J lost 7 bases. This CDR3 is built from 16 residues. The CDR3 coding sequence is TGTGCCAGCAGCCTTGGGGCAGGGGGTACGAATTCACCCCTCCACTTT. Translating gives CASSLGAGGTNSPLHF.

The DNA for the CDR3 is TGTGCCAGTAGTATAGCAGGACAGGCAGGCTACGAGCAGTACTTC. Its protein is CASSIAGQAGYEQYF. This chain uses TRBV19 with TRBJ2-7; 7 bases are a match to TRBD1. The ends lost 1 base at V and 3 bases at J; junction bases unmatched: 6. The CDR3 length is 15 residues. Looked up from germline, CDR1 is LNHDA and CDR2 is SQIVND (reference sequence).